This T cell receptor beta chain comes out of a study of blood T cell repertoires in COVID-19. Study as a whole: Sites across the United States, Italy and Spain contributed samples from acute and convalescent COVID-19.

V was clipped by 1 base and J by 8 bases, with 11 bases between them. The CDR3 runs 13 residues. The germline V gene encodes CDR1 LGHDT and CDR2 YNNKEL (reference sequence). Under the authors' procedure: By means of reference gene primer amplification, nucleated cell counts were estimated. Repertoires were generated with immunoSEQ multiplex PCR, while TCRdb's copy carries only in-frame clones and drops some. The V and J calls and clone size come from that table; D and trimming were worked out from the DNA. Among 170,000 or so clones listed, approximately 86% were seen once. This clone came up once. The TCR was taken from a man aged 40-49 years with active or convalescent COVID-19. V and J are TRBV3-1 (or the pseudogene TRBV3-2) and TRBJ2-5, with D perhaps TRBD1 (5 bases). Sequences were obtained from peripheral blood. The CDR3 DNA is TGTGCCAGCAGCCAAGTGGGGCCGACTACCCAGTACTTC. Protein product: CASSQVGPTTQYF.